The 18 T cell receptor beta chains given below trace back to one sample, sequenced in a study of blood T cell repertoires in COVID-19. Repertoires were generated with immunoSEQ multiplex PCR, while TCRdb's copy carries only in-frame clones and drops some. The sample holds about 200,000 clones, over 60% seen once. The sample taken for sequencing was peripheral blood. Receptors originate from a woman in her sixties or seventies with acute or convalescent COVID-19.

The chain's CDR3 is CASSKVGELSGGELFF. The CDR3 DNA follows: TGTGCCAGCAGCAAAGTGGGAGAACTTTCGGGCGGGGAGCTGTTTTTT. The rearrangement links TRBV21-1 to TRBJ2-2; the DNA was not compared with TRBD2, the D call given in the table. TRBV21-1 is tagged as a pseudogene. The CDR3 spans 16 residues.

The genes are TRBV6-5 and TRBJ2-1, with D uncertain. Per the germline V gene, CDR1 is MNHEY and CDR2 is SVGAGI. The CDR3 totals 14 residues. V was trimmed by 2 bases and J by 3 bases, leaving 8 bases between them. The DNA of the CDR3 is TGTGCCAGCAGTTACGGCGGCATCTACAATGAGCAGTTCTTC. The encoded protein is CASSYGGIYNEQFF.

The chain carries TRBV19 and TRBJ1-4; 8 bases map to TRBD1. This CDR3 comprises 14 residues. Germline loops: CDR1 LNHDA, CDR2 SQIVND (reference sequence). V gave up 7 bases and J gave up 5 bases; unmatched junction bases: 6. Here the CDR3 reads CASMMTGENEKLFF. CDR3 DNA: TGTGCCAGTATGATGACAGGGGAGAATGAAAAACTGTTTTTT. Together with reference TRBV19 and TRBJ1-4, the CDR3 gives the full variable domain: DGGITQSPKYLFRKEGQNVTLSCEQNLNHDAMYWYRQDPGQGLRLIYYSQIVNDFQKGDIAEGYSVSREKKESFPLTVTSAQKNPTAFYLCASMMTGENEKLFFGSGTQLSVL.

The chain combines TRBV21-1 with TRBJ1-5; no check of the table's D call, TRBD1, against the DNA was made. TRBV21-1 is given as a pseudogene. The CDR3 spans 18 residues. CDR3 nucleotide sequence: TGTGCCAGAAACAACCCGGGACAGGGGGCGAGGAACAATCAGCCCCAGCATTTT. It encodes CARNNPGQGARNNQPQHF.

This chain connects TRBV13 to TRBJ2-2; the match to TRBD2 covers 7 bases. V shed 4 bases, J shed 3 bases, and the junction held 8 bases outside the gene matches. The CDR3 runs 16 residues. Germline V gene data show CDR1 as PRHDT and CDR2 as FYEKMQ (reference sequence). The CDR3 region has the DNA TGTGCCAGCAGCTCCGGACTAGGGCTTGACACCGGGGAGCTGTTTTTT. This codes for CASSSGLGLDTGELFF.

This sequence joins TRBV3-1 (or the pseudogene TRBV3-2) and TRBJ1-2; tentatively, D is TRBD1 (5 bases). The CDR3 runs 14 residues. Germline CDR1 LGHDT, CDR2 YNNKEL (reference sequence). Deletions cut 4 bases from V and 3 bases from J, with 12 bases between. The CDR3 DNA is TGTGCCAGCAGCCCGGCACAGGCGGACTATGGCTACACCTTC. Encoded protein: CASSPAQADYGYTF.

The rearrangement joins TRBV5-1 to TRBJ1-4; D gene ambiguous. Trimming shortened V by 2 bases and J by 5 bases, and 13 bases separated the two germline ends. The CDR3 sequence is 15 residues long. Germline CDR1 and CDR2: SGHRS and YFSETQ. DNA for the CDR3: TGCGCCAGCAGCTTAACGGGGATCCCCAATGAAAAACTGTTTTTT. It yields the protein CASSLTGIPNEKLFF.

J is TRBJ2-1 and V is TRBV15; TRBD1 aligns across 12 bases. Germline V CDR1 and CDR2: LNHNV, YYDKDF (reference sequence). After removal of 3 bases from V and 7 bases from J, the junction contained 7 bases not matched to a gene. CDR3 length: 16 amino acids. CDR3 sequence (DNA): TGTGCCACCAGCAGGGGGGGACAGGGGGCCGCTAATGAGCAGTTCTTC. Translation gives CATSRGGQGAANEQFF.

This clone was found a few times. The chain recombines TRBV5-4 with TRBJ2-7; D possibly corresponds to TRBD1 (6 bases). Germline CDR1 reads SGHNT; CDR2 reads YYREEE (reference sequence). The CDR3 sequence is 15 residues long. V was trimmed by 0 bases and J by 2 bases, leaving 12 bases between them. DNA for the CDR3: TGTGCCAGCAGCTTGGGCCTCGGGACACCCTACGAGCAGTACTTC. This gives the protein CASSLGLGTPYEQYF. The complete variable domain, with remaining parts taken from reference TRBV5-4 and TRBJ2-7, reads ETGVTQSPTHLIKTRGQQVTLRCSSQSGHNTVSWYQQALGQGPQFIFQYYREEENGRGNFPPRFSGLQFPNYSSELNVNALELDDSALYLCASSLGLGTPYEQYFGPGTRLTVT.

J is TRBJ2-2 and V is TRBV9; the match to TRBD2 covers 7 bases. Germline values: CDR1 SGDLS, CDR2 YYNGEE. The junction had 10 bases not matched to a gene; V was cut back by 0 bases and J by 8 bases. The CDR3 length is 16 residues. The CDR3 reads CASSVGGRASWGELFF. Here the CDR3 DNA reads TGTGCCAGCAGCGTAGGCGGGAGAGCCAGTTGGGGGGAGCTGTTTTTT.

Only a few counts were recorded for this clone. The chain uses TRBV6-5 and TRBJ2-5; 14 positions match TRBD2. J lost 6 bases, V lost 5 bases, and 5 bases had no gene match. CDR1 is MNHEY and CDR2 is SVGAGI in the germline V gene. This CDR3 has 15 amino acids. The CDR3 sequence: CASSTGTSGSQTQYF. The CDR3 DNA is TGTGCCAGCAGTACCGGGACTAGCGGGAGTCAGACCCAGTACTTC.

The rearrangement uses TRBV27 and TRBJ2-7; D is perhaps TRBD1 (5 bases). Trimming removed 8 bases at V and 2 bases at J, with 16 bases between. CDR1 and CDR2 (germline): MNHEY, SMNVEV (reference sequence). CDR3 size: 14 residues. The CDR3 coding sequence is TGTGCCAGCGGCCCGGACACAGTAACCTACGAGCAGTACTTC. The encoded protein is CASGPDTVTYEQYF.

This clone occurred a few times. This chain joins TRBV7-9 and TRBJ2-1, with 11 nucleotides matching TRBD2. CDR3 size: 17 residues. CDR1 SEHNR and CDR2 FQNEAQ come from the germline V gene (reference sequence). With 1 base clipped from V and 8 bases from J, the junction kept 10 bases outside the gene matches. CDR3 sequence reads: CASSLGSGRASGYEQFF. CDR3 DNA: TGTGCCAGCAGCTTAGGTAGCGGGAGGGCCTCTGGCTATGAGCAGTTCTTC. The full variable domain, rest sourced from reference TRBV7-9 and TRBJ2-1, is DTGVSQNPRHKITKRGQNVTFRCDPISEHNRLYWYRQTLGQGPEFLTYFQNEAQLEKSRLLSDRFSAERPKGSFSTLEIQRTEQGDSAMYLCASSLGSGRASGYEQFFGPGTRLTVL.

V usage is TRBV28 and J usage is TRBJ1-2, with TRBD1 matching over 10 bases. With 6 bases clipped from V and 11 bases from J, the junction kept 9 bases outside the gene matches. CDR1 and CDR2 from the germline V gene are MDHEN and SYDVKM. This CDR3 has 13 residues. Here the CDR3 DNA reads TGTGCCAGCAGACTGGGACAGGGGCCGGCGTACACCTTC. Translating gives CASRLGQGPAYTF.

The chain is built from TRBV7-2 and TRBJ2-2; tentative D call: TRBD1 (5 bases). This CDR3 region has 12 residues. Trimming removed 5 bases at V and 13 bases at J, with 14 bases between. Germline V gene lookup returns CDR1 SGHTA and CDR2 FQGNSA. CDR3 loop: CASSPDWGGLFF. DNA of the CDR3: TGTGCCAGCAGCCCCGACTGGGGCGGGCTGTTTTTT.

This clone was picked up one time. One end of the junction fails to match germline, which may point to a read error. Other DNA sequences of this sample code for an identical CDR3. The J gene is TRBJ2-1, the V gene TRBV27; 8 bases fit TRBD2. The CDR3 is made up of 16 amino acids. Germline V gives CDR1 MNHEY, CDR2 SMNVEV (reference sequence). The DNA of the CDR3 is TGTGCCAGCAGCTCAGCCGGGACTAGGGTTAACAATGAGCAATTCTTC. It translates to CASSSAGTRVNNEQFF.

The chain links TRBV6-1 to TRBJ2-5; D gene uncertain. Germline CDR1 and CDR2: MNHNS and SASEGT. Trimming left V 2 bases short and J 0 bases short, with 7 bases between. CDR3 length: 14 amino acids. The CDR3 protein is CASSEWRNQETQYF. The CDR3 DNA follows: TGTGCCAGCAGTGAATGGCGGAACCAAGAGACCCAGTACTTC.

The gene calls are TRBV5-1 and TRBJ2-5, with D possibly matching TRBD1 (6 bases). V dropped 1 base and J dropped 5 bases, with 15 bases sitting between them. The germline V gene encodes CDR1 SGHRS and CDR2 YFSETQ. This CDR3 is 15 amino acids long. CDR3 DNA sequence: TGCGCCAGCAGCTTGCAGGGGAACTTGGGGGAGACCCAGTACTTC. Translated, it gives CASSLQGNLGETQYF.